One sample yielded the 18 T cell receptor beta chains listed below, sequenced in a study of blood T cell repertoires in COVID-19. Clones were sequenced by immunoSEQ multiplex PCR, and TCRdb holds only the in-frame ones, with some missing. The sample lists hundreds of thousands of clones; 80% to 90% were seen once. Source material: PBMCs or T cells enriched from blood (not recorded which). The receptors here all came from a woman aged 50 to 60 in a cohort exposed to, infected with or recovered from COVID-19 (not recorded which).

The V call is TRBV30, the J call TRBJ1-4, with a possible D match to TRBD1 (5 bases). The CDR3 runs 12 residues. V was shortened by 2 bases and J by 11 bases, with 12 bases between the two germline ends. From germline, CDR1 is GTSNPN and CDR2 SVGIG (reference sequence). The CDR3 reads CAWSPGYLKLFF. The CDR3, as DNA: TGTGCCTGGAGTCCAGGGTATTTGAAACTGTTTTTT.

The rearrangement links TRBV7-9 to TRBJ2-5; D call uncertain. The CDR3 extends over 16 amino acids. V lost 1 base and J 2 bases, leaving 14 bases between the germline ends. Germline V CDR1 and CDR2: SEHNR, FQNEAQ (reference sequence). CDR3 DNA: TGTGCCAGCAGCTTAGGATATAGCATTGTGCAAGAGACCCAGTACTTC. This gives the protein CASSLGYSIVQETQYF.

The V call is TRBV9, the J call TRBJ2-7; 12 bases fit TRBD1. The CDR3 totals 14 residues. V shed 1 base, J shed 5 bases, and the junction held 1 base outside the gene matches. Germline values: CDR1 SGDLS, CDR2 YYNGEE. CDR3 protein: CASSVWDRGHEQYF. The CDR3 DNA reads as TGTGCCAGCAGCGTATGGGACAGGGGGCACGAGCAGTACTTC.

The V gene is TRBV29-1, the J gene TRBJ2-7, with TRBD1 matching 9 bases. This CDR3 is built from 13 residues. CDR1 is SQVTM and CDR2 is ANQGSEA in the germline V gene. After removal of 6 bases from V and 4 bases from J, the junction contained 7 bases not matched to a gene. The CDR3 sequence: CSVTGTGHYEQYF. CDR3 coding DNA: TGCAGCGTCACCGGGACAGGGCATTACGAGCAGTACTTC.

This clone was seen once. The CDR3 is CASSAPRWGTGDFEGQFF. DNA of the CDR3: TGTGCCAGCAGCGCGCCCAGATGGGGGACAGGGGATTTTGAGGGGCAGTTCTTC. This sequence joins TRBV9 and TRBJ2-1, with TRBD1 matching over 10 bases. The length of the CDR3 is 18 residues. Germline CDR1 is SGDLS and CDR2 is YYNGEE. J lost 12 bases, V lost 3 bases, and 21 bases had no gene match.

V usage is TRBV28 and J usage is TRBJ2-3; D unresolved. Per germline, CDR1 MDHEN and CDR2 SYDVKM. V was cut by 10 bases and J by 6 bases, with 11 bases left in between. This CDR3 region has 11 residues. The CDR3 DNA reads as TGTGCCACCTTTAAAATTGATACGCAGTATTTT. Its protein product is CATFKIDTQYF.

CDR3 residues: CASSSLTGGETQYF. The DNA for the CDR3 is TGTGCCAGCAGCTCGCTGACAGGGGGCGAGACCCAGTACTTC. This chain uses TRBV11-2 with TRBJ2-5; 10 bases line up with TRBD1. V gave up 4 bases and J gave up 5 bases; unmatched junction bases: 4. This CDR3 region has 14 residues. The germline gives CDR1 SGHAT, CDR2 FQNNGV.

V usage is TRBV29-1 and J usage is TRBJ1-1; TRBD1 might be the D (6 bases). Germline CDR1 SQVTM, CDR2 ANQGSEA. The CDR3 contains 15 residues. The ends were cut back, 0 bases at V and 1 base at J, with 12 bases in the middle. For the CDR3, the DNA is TGCAGCGTTGAAGATCGACGGGGGGCGAACACTGAAGCTTTCTTT. This encodes CSVEDRRGANTEAFF.

The chain recombines TRBV7-9 with TRBJ1-4, with D possibly matching TRBD1 (5 bases). In germline, CDR1 is SEHNR, CDR2 FQNEAQ (reference sequence). The CDR3 is 14 amino acids. V shed 4 bases and J shed 4 bases, with 10 bases lying between them. Here the CDR3 DNA reads TGTGCCAGCAGCTCTAGACAGTTTAATGAAAAACTGTTTTTT. It translates to CASSSRQFNEKLFF.

Here the CDR3 reads CSALAETQYF. CDR3 bases: TGCAGTGCCCTAGCAGAGACCCAGTACTTC. The rearrangement joins TRBV20-1 to TRBJ2-5, with D tentatively TRBD2 (5 bases). The V and J ends lost 6 bases and 4 bases respectively, with 6 bases between them. The CDR3 is 10 amino acids. Per the germline V gene, CDR1 is DFQATT and CDR2 is SNEGSKA (reference sequence).

The CDR3 DNA reads TGTGCCAGCAGTCTAGCCCAGGACGGCGAGCAGTACTTC. Encoded protein: CASSLAQDGEQYF. This chain uses TRBV28 with TRBJ2-7, with D perhaps matching TRBD2 (5 bases). In germline, CDR1 is MDHEN, CDR2 SYDVKM. With 5 bases removed from V and 6 bases from J, the gap between germline ends came to 14 bases. There are 13 residues in the CDR3.

The chain couples TRBV6-2 or TRBV6-3 to TRBJ1-5, with D possibly TRBD1 on 6 matching bases. Germline V gene data show CDR1 as MNHEY and CDR2 as SVGEGT. This CDR3 is 19 amino acids long. V shed 2 bases and J shed 0 bases, with 20 bases lying between them. The CDR3 loop is CASSYVPQGSVYSNQPQHF. The CDR3 coding sequence is TGTGCCAGCAGTTACGTTCCACAGGGATCAGTCTATAGCAATCAGCCCCAGCATTTT.

The V and J genes are TRBV23-1 and TRBJ2-7, with 9 bases fitting TRBD1. TRBV23-1 is labeled an ORF, and its function is uncertain. J was trimmed by 0 bases and V by 6 bases; bases with no gene match: 6. This CDR3 comprises 15 residues. The CDR3 region is CASRPGQGSSYEQYF. In DNA, the CDR3 is TGCGCCAGCAGGCCGGGACAGGGATCCTCCTACGAGCAGTACTTC.

The CDR3 bases are TGCGCCAGCAGCCAACTCTCTGGGGCCAACGTCCTGACTTTC. It encodes CASSQLSGANVLTF. The chain couples TRBV4-1 to TRBJ2-6; D gene unclear. This CDR3 is 14 amino acids long. Trimming removed 2 bases from V and 0 bases from J, with 2 bases in between. Per germline, CDR1 MGHRA and CDR2 YSYEKL.

The chain joins TRBV19 to TRBJ1-1, with D unresolved. Per germline, CDR1 LNHDA and CDR2 SQIVND (reference sequence). This CDR3 contains 14 residues. The germline V and J ends were trimmed by 0 bases and 7 bases, with 12 bases remaining between them. The CDR3 bases are TGTGCCAGTAGTATAGATAGCGGGATGATTGAAGCTTTCTTT. Its protein product is CASSIDSGMIEAFF.

The genes are TRBV11-3 and TRBJ1-1; no reliable D call. The CDR3 sequence is 13 residues long. Deletions cut 5 bases from V and 5 bases from J, with 12 bases between. Germline V gives CDR1 SGHNT, CDR2 YENEEA. CDR3 in amino acids: CASSPRETTEAFF. The DNA for the CDR3 is TGTGCCAGCAGCCCCCGGGAGACTACTGAAGCTTTCTTT.

There are a few counts of this clone. J is TRBJ2-7 and V is TRBV9; D possibly corresponds to TRBD1 (6 bases). CDR1 and CDR2 from the germline V gene are SGDLS and YYNGEE. The CDR3 has 15 amino acids. Deletions cut 3 bases from V and 2 bases from J, with 15 bases between. CDR3 sequence reads: CASSALGAGPYEQYF. CDR3 coding DNA: TGTGCCAGCAGCGCCTTGGGGGCAGGCCCCTACGAGCAGTACTTC.

The table lists this clone with a count of one. In nucleotides, the CDR3 is TGTGCCAGCAGCCCCCGGACAGGGCAATACAATGAGCAGTTCTTC. Translation gives CASSPRTGQYNEQFF. This chain uses TRBV9 with TRBJ2-1, with 8 bases identical to TRBD1. The CDR3 has 15 residues. CDR1 is SGDLS and CDR2 is YYNGEE in the germline V gene. Trimming at V came to 4 bases and at J to 4 bases, leaving 7 bases not matched to a gene. Based on the CDR3 plus reference TRBV9 and TRBJ2-1, the full variable domain is DSGVTQTPKHLITATGQRVTLRCSPRSGDLSVYWYQQSLDQGLQFLIQYYNGEERAKGNILERFSAQQFPDLHSELNLSSLELGDSALYFCASSPRTGQYNEQFFGPGTRLTVL.